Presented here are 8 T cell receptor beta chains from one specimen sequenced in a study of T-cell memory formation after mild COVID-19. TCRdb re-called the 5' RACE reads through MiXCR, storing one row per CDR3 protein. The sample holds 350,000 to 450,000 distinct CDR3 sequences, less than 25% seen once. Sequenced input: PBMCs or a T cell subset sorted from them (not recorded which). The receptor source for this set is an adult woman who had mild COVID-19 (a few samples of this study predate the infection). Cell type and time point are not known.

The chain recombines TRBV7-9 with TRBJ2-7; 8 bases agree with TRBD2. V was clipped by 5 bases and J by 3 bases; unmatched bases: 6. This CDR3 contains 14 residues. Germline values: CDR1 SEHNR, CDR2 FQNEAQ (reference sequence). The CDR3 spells CASSPTSDYYEQYF. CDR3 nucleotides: TGTGCCAGCAGCCCGACTAGCGACTACTACGAGCAGTACTTC.

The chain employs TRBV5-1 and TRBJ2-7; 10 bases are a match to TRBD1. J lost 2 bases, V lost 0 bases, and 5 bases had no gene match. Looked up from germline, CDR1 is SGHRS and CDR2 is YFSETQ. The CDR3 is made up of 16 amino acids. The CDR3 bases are TGCGCCAGCAGCTTGGGCGCCGGGACAGGGGCCTACGAGCAGTACTTC. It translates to CASSLGAGTGAYEQYF.

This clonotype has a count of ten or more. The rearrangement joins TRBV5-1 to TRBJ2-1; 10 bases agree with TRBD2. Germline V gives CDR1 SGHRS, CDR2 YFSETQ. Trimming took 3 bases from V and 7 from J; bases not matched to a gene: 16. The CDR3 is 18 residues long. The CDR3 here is CASSSPKRPGLAWNEQFF. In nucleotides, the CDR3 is TGCGCCAGCAGCTCCCCTAAAAGGCCGGGACTAGCGTGGAATGAGCAGTTCTTC.

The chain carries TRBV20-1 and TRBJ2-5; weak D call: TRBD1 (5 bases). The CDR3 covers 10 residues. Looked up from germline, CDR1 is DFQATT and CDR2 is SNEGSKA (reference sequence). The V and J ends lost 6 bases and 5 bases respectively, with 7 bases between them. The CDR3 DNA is TGCAGTGCATCAGGGGAGACCCAGTACTTC. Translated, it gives CSASGETQYF.

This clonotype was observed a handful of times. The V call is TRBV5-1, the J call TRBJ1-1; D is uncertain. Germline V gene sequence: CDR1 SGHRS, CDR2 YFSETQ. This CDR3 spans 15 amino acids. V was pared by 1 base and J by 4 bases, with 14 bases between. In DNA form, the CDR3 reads TGCGCCAGCAGCTTGTCTACGGGCGGGATCACTGAAGCTTTCTTT. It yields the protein CASSLSTGGITEAFF.

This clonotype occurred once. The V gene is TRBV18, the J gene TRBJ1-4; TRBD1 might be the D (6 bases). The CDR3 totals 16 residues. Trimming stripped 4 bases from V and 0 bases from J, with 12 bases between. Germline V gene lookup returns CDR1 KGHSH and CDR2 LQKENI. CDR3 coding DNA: TGTGCCAGCTCACTTCAAGAGGGGGCAACTAATGAAAAACTGTTTTTT. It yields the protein CASSLQEGATNEKLFF.

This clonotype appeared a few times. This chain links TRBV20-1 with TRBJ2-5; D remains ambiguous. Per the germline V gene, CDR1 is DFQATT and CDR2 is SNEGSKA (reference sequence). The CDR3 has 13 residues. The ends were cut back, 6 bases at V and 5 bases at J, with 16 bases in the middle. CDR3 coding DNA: TGCAGTGCCCCGAACTTGGGTGGGGAGACCCAGTACTTC. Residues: CSAPNLGGETQYF.

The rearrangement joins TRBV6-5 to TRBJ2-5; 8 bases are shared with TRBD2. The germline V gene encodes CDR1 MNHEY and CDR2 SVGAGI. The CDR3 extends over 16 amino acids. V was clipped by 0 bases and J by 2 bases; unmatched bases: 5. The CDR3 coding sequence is TGTGCCAGCAGTTACTCGATTGCGGGAGGTCAAGAGACCCAGTACTTC. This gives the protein CASSYSIAGGQETQYF.